The source of this TCR beta chain is a study of T cell repertoires in cytomegalovirus infection. This clonotype was detected a few times. What it binds is not known. Germline V gives CDR1 MDHEN, CDR2 SYDVKM. The V gene lost 5 bases and the J gene lost 2 bases, with 12 bases spanning the gap. The CDR3 sequence is 14 residues long. TCRdb reprocessed the reads via MiXCR and lists one record per CDR3 protein. Seen here are hundreds of thousands of distinct CDR3 sequences, under 45% observed once, and the top ten hold around two fifths. The sample here was cultured PBMCs, taken from culture after CMV antigen stimulation. The gene calls are TRBV28 and TRBJ2-5; a weak D match, TRBD1 (5 bases). The receptor was isolated from a human donor in good health (CMV status not recorded). Some clones in this sample may be carry-over from other donors' samples. The CDR3 loop reads CASSIQGGQETQYF. CDR3 DNA: TGTGCCAGCAGTATTCAGGGTGGGCAAGAGACCCAGTACTTC.